The T cell receptor (beta chain) under discussion was sequenced for a study of spatial heterogeneity in lung cancer. Turning to the study itself: More beta-chain than alpha-chain sequences were consistently detected. Each distinct TCR and UMI combination averaged more than ten appearances in raw reads. Broader study findings: Relative to follow-up, resection was when ubiquitous expanded tumor TCRs appeared more in blood.

A few counts support this clonotype. The antigen remains unidentified. Germline CDR1 and CDR2: SQVTM and ANQGSEA. There are 12 residues in the CDR3. V lost 0 bases and J 5 bases, leaving 8 bases between the germline ends. A distinct unique molecular identifier was carried by each TCR cDNA molecule. Each CDR3 protein gets one entry after TCRdb re-called the 5' RACE reads with MiXCR. The table shows 70,000 to 90,000 distinct CDR3 sequences, with more than 10% occurring only once. The time point here: sample taken at primary tumor resection. In each case, whole RNA from tumor, nontumor lung or frozen PBMC was sequenced unsorted.

The chain links TRBV29-1 to TRBJ2-7; the D gene is possibly TRBD2 (5 bases). This receptor was taken from a male donor with early-stage non-small cell lung cancer. The input for sequencing was PBMCs, taken at surgery. CDR3 DNA sequence: TGCAGCGTTGAAGATCAGAGGGACGAGCAGTACTTC. It yields the protein CSVEDQRDEQYF.